The 23 T cell receptor beta chains presented below share a single source sample, sequenced in a study of read filtering for tumor transcriptome and immune sequencing. From roughly 400 ng of RNA, a library with molecular barcoded alpha/delta and beta/gamma adaptors was made. TCRdb re-called the reads through MiXCR, storing one row per CDR3 protein. The repertoire holds 43,000 or so distinct CDR3 sequences, around 19% seen once, with more than 30% in the top ten. Input material: a population of CD138-negative cells sorted from bone marrow. The source is a donor aged 40 or over with multiple myeloma.

CDR3 nucleotides: TGCGCCAGCAGCTTGAGGGGTCAGCAAGAGACCCAGTACTTC. Translated: CASSLRGQQETQYF. The chain uses TRBV5-1 and TRBJ2-5, with D maybe TRBD1 (5 bases). This CDR3 has 14 residues. Trimming cost V 1 base and J 2 bases, with 9 bases left between them. Germline lookup yields CDR1 SGHRS and CDR2 YFSETQ. The full variable domain, its missing parts supplied by reference TRBV5-1 and TRBJ2-5, is KAGVTQTPRYLIKTRGQQVTLSCSPISGHRSVSWYQQTPGQGLQFLFEYFSETQRNKGNFPGRFSGRQFSNSRSEMNVSTLELGDSALYLCASSLRGQQETQYFGPGTRLLVL.

Regarding this clonotype: The final CDR3 position lacks the conserved phenylalanine or tryptophan, pointing to a likely read error. The chain employs TRBV3-1 and TRBJ2-3, with TRBD2 matching 11 bases. CDR1 and CDR2 (germline): LGHDT, YNNKEL (reference sequence). Trimming took 7 bases from V and 0 from J; bases not matched to a gene: 6. CDR3 length: 16 amino acids. CDR3 coding DNA: TGTGCCAGCACCCTCAGGACTAGCGGGAGCACAGATACGCAGTATCTA. This sequence encodes CASTLRTSGSTDTQYL.

As regards this clonotype: The CDR3 end shows no conserved phenylalanine or tryptophan, and so a read error is likely. The rearrangement joins TRBV28 to TRBJ1-5; 7 nucleotides align to TRBD1. Trimming removed 6 bases from V and 3 bases from J; junction bases left unmatched: 5. Germline V gives CDR1 MDHEN, CDR2 SYDVKM. The CDR3 totals 14 residues. In DNA, the CDR3 is TGTGCCAGCAGATCGGACAGGTACAATCAGCCCCAGCATATT. It specifies CASRSDRYNQPQHI.

This clonotype was seen repeatedly, ten times or more. This rearrangement joins TRBV10-3 to TRBJ2-1, with 11 positions matching TRBD1. This CDR3 is 15 amino acids long. The junction had 8 bases not matched to a gene; V was cut back by 8 bases and J by 5 bases. Looked up from germline, CDR1 is ENHRY and CDR2 is SYGVKD. CDR3 DNA: TGTGCCATCGCCAGGACAGGGGGCGGGAACAATGAGCAGTTCTTC. This encodes CAIARTGGGNNEQFF.

At least ten counts were recorded for this clonotype. DNA for the CDR3: TGTGCCAGCAGGCCGACAGGCTCCCTCACAGATACGCAGTATTTT. This gives the protein CASRPTGSLTDTQYF. The chain recombines TRBV7-3 with TRBJ2-3; tentatively, D is TRBD1 (6 bases). In germline, CDR1 is SGHTA, CDR2 FQGTGA. The CDR3 sequence is 15 residues long. Trimming removed 6 bases from V and 2 bases from J, with 15 bases in between. The full variable domain, its missing parts supplied by reference TRBV7-3 and TRBJ2-3, is GAGVSQTPSNKVTEKGKYVELRCDPISGHTALYWYRQSLGQGPEFLIYFQGTGAADDSGLPNDRFFAVRPEGSVSTLKIQRTERGDSAVYLCASRPTGSLTDTQYFGPGTRLTVL.

This clonotype was observed a few times. The CDR3 end shows no conserved phenylalanine or tryptophan, and so a read error is likely. The chain joins TRBV12-3 or TRBV12-4 to TRBJ2-2; D is ambiguous. V was shortened by 6 bases and J by 0 bases, with 8 bases between the two germline ends. This CDR3 has 14 amino acids. The CDR3 sequence is CASSSSTNTGELFS. Written as DNA, the CDR3 is TGTGCCAGCAGCTCGTCAACGAACACCGGGGAGCTGTTTTCT.

This clonotype was seen a few times. V is TRBV4-2 and J is TRBJ2-5; D might be TRBD2 (6 bases). V lost 0 bases and J 5 bases, leaving 16 bases between the germline ends. The CDR3 runs to 16 residues. The germline gives CDR1 LGHNA, CDR2 YNFKEQ. The CDR3 DNA is TGTGCCAGCAGCCAAGAGTACGGGGCGGGGACTGAGACCCAGTACTTC. Translated, it gives CASSQEYGAGTETQYF.

The chain links TRBV10-3 to TRBJ2-2, with unresolved D. Germline CDR1 ENHRY, CDR2 SYGVKD. The CDR3 runs to 15 residues. With 3 bases removed from V and 0 bases from J, the gap between germline ends came to 8 bases. The CDR3 bases are TGTGCCATCAGTGACGGCATCGCGAACACCGGGGAGCTGTTTTTT. Amino acid sequence: CAISDGIANTGELFF.

In regard to this clonotype: A much more abundant neighbour one base away suggests this may be a read error. The chain links TRBV5-6 to TRBJ1-2; maybe TRBD1 (6 bases). The germline V gene has CDR1 SGHDT and CDR2 YYEEEE. V dropped 5 bases and J dropped 7 bases, with 12 bases sitting between them. CDR3 length: 12 amino acids. CDR3 residues: CASRQGPFGYTF. Here the CDR3 DNA reads TGTGCCAGCAGACAGGGTCCCTTTGGCTACACCTTC.

Worth noting for this clonotype: It may be a read error: a sequence one base away is much more abundant. This chain uses TRBV20-1 with TRBJ2-7; 8 bases line up with TRBD1. CDR1 is DFQATT, CDR2 SNEGSKA, per germline (reference sequence). The CDR3 is made up of 14 amino acids. V gave up 3 bases and J gave up 4 bases; unmatched junction bases: 8. The CDR3 DNA reads TGCAGTGCTAGGACAGGGGATTCGAGTTACGAGCAGTACTTC. Translated: CSARTGDSSYEQYF.

The V gene is TRBV5-1, the J gene TRBJ2-6, with D tentatively TRBD1 (5 bases). CDR1 is SGHRS, CDR2 YFSETQ, per germline. The CDR3 has 14 residues. With 5 bases removed from V and 1 base from J, the gap between germline ends came to 7 bases. The CDR3 DNA follows: TGCGCCAGCAGATCAGGGTCTGGGGCCAACGTCCTGACTTTC. The encoded protein is CASRSGSGANVLTF.

As for this clonotype: A much larger clone lies one base from this, so it may be a read error. The V and J genes are TRBV29-1 and TRBJ2-7; D call uncertain. The CDR3 extends over 13 amino acids. Between the trimmed V and J ends, which lost 4 bases and 4 bases, there was a span of 14 bases. The germline CDR1 and CDR2 sequences are SQVTM and ANQGSEA. CDR3 coding DNA: TGCAGCGTTGGTGAGTCAGAAGCTTACGAGCAGTACTTC. Residues: CSVGESEAYEQYF.

The chain employs TRBV4-3 and TRBJ2-3; 15 bases align to TRBD2. The V and J ends lost 4 bases and 4 bases, in that order; junction bases with no gene match: 9. This CDR3 is built from 18 residues. Germline values: CDR1 LGHNA, CDR2 YSLEER. The CDR3 DNA sequence: TGCGCCAGCAGCCCACATGGACTAGCGGGAGGGCCGCCAGATACGCAGTATTTT. Amino acids: CASSPHGLAGGPPDTQYF.

This clonotype has a count of ten or more. The V call is TRBV2, the J call TRBJ2-7, with D possibly called TRBD1 or TRBD2 (5 bases each). The CDR3 extends over 15 amino acids. The V end was cut by 5 bases, the J end by 3 bases, with 17 bases between. Germline V lookup: CDR1 SNHLY, CDR2 FYNNEI. CDR3: CASSRDRTSGYEQYF. The CDR3 DNA follows: TGTGCCAGCAGTAGGGACCGGACTTCGGGCTACGAGCAGTACTTC.

This clonotype was observed at least ten times. The CDR3 does not end in the conserved phenylalanine or tryptophan, so this is likely a read error. V usage is TRBV29-1 and J usage is TRBJ2-7; either TRBD1 or TRBD2 may supply D (5 bases each). This CDR3 has 13 amino acids. The V end lost 3 bases, the J end lost 2 bases, and 11 bases lay between the germline ends. Germline CDR1 reads SQVTM; CDR2 reads ANQGSEA. The CDR3 region is CSVDGATTYEQYL. The CDR3 bases are TGCAGCGTTGACGGGGCTACGACCTACGAGCAGTACCTC.

This clonotype was observed at least ten times. This chain uses TRBV7-9 with TRBJ2-1; no reliable D call. Trimming stripped 5 bases from V and 3 bases from J, with 17 bases between. The CDR3 is 16 residues long. The germline V gene has CDR1 SEHNR and CDR2 FQNEAQ (reference sequence). CDR3 region: CASSPKMGADYNEQFF. The CDR3 DNA follows: TGTGCCAGCAGCCCAAAGATGGGTGCAGACTACAATGAGCAGTTCTTC.

The J gene is TRBJ2-1, the V gene TRBV10-3; D tentatively fits TRBD1 or TRBD2 (5 bases each). Trimming pared 0 bases from V and 6 bases from J, leaving 12 bases between. This CDR3 comprises 15 residues. Germline CDR1 reads ENHRY; CDR2 reads SYGVKD. Written as DNA, the CDR3 is TGTGCCATCAGTGAGTCGAACGGGACCCCCAATGAGCAGTTCTTC. Translating gives CAISESNGTPNEQFF.

Ten or more counts support this clonotype. The chain recombines TRBV7-8 with TRBJ2-3; 9 positions match TRBD1. The CDR3 consists of 15 residues. After removal of 2 bases from V and 6 bases from J, the junction contained 6 bases not matched to a gene. The germline V gene encodes CDR1 SGHVS and CDR2 FQNEAQ. The CDR3 nucleotides read TGTGCCAGCAGCTTATTTCGGGACAGGGCGGATACGCAGTATTTT. Residues: CASSLFRDRADTQYF. Together with reference TRBV7-8 and TRBJ2-3, the CDR3 gives the full variable domain: GAGVSQSPRYKVAKRGQDVALRCDPISGHVSLFWYQQALGQGPEFLTYFQNEAQLDKSGLPSDRFFAERPEGSVSTLKIQRTQQEDSAVYLCASSLFRDRADTQYFGPGTRLTVL.

This clonotype showed up many times. V and J are TRBV28 and TRBJ2-5; TRBD1 matches at 9 bases. The V and J ends lost 4 bases and 5 bases, in that order; junction bases with no gene match: 5. This CDR3 contains 14 residues. Germline V gene data show CDR1 as MDHEN and CDR2 as SYDVKM. For the CDR3, the DNA is TGTGCCAGCAGTTCCACAGGGGGCGCGGAGACCCAGTACTTC. This translates into CASSSTGGAETQYF.

The chain combines TRBV28 with TRBJ2-7; 8 bases are a match to TRBD1. The CDR3 runs 15 residues. Germline CDR1 is MDHEN and CDR2 is SYDVKM. V shed 5 bases and J 1 base; nucleotides not matched to a gene: 7. CDR3 region: CASSPSGTGSYEQYF. The CDR3 DNA sequence: TGTGCCAGCAGTCCGTCCGGGACAGGATCCTACGAGCAGTACTTC.

This clonotype was seen repeatedly, ten times or more. The chain couples TRBV3-1 to TRBJ2-7, with a weak D call TRBD2 (6 bases). Germline lookup yields CDR1 LGHDT and CDR2 YNNKEL (reference sequence). V lost 4 bases, J lost 2 bases, and 15 bases lay in between. The CDR3 length is 15 residues. The CDR3, as DNA: TGTGCCAGCAGCCCCCCCCAAGCGGGCGCCTACGAGCAGTACTTC. Protein: CASSPPQAGAYEQYF.

In this sample, this clonotype turned up many times. The rearrangement uses TRBV20-1 and TRBJ2-3; tentatively, D is TRBD1 (5 bases). CDR1 DFQATT and CDR2 SNEGSKA come from the germline V gene (reference sequence). V shed 2 bases and J shed 2 bases, with 8 bases lying between them. CDR3 length equals 13 residues. Written as DNA, the CDR3 is TGCAGTGCTAGACAGGGTTACACAGATACGCAGTATTTT. This codes for CSARQGYTDTQYF.

This clonotype was observed many times. The V gene is TRBV7-9, the J gene TRBJ2-2; 11 nucleotides align to TRBD2. Germline loops: CDR1 SEHNR, CDR2 FQNEAQ (reference sequence). After removal of 5 bases from V and 4 bases from J, the junction contained 6 bases not matched to a gene. The CDR3 consists of 16 residues. CDR3 protein: CASSRGLAGRTGELFF. CDR3 bases: TGTGCCAGCAGCAGAGGACTAGCGGGCCGCACCGGGGAGCTGTTTTTT. Together with reference TRBV7-9 and TRBJ2-2, the CDR3 gives the full variable domain: DTGVSQNPRHKITKRGQNVTFRCDPISEHNRLYWYRQTLGQGPEFLTYFQNEAQLEKSRLLSDRFSAERPKGSFSTLEIQRTEQGDSAMYLCASSRGLAGRTGELFFGEGSRLTVL.